The source of this TCR beta chain is a study of blood T cells in healthy people across ages. The people who gave samples were healthy Caucasians from Russia, aged roughly 6 to 90. Each of the donors had 8 to 10 milliliters of peripheral blood drawn into EDTA-treated Vacutainer tubes. With V trimmed by 4 bases and J by 1 base, 11 bases remained unmatched. Germline lookup yields CDR1 SGHRS and CDR2 YFSETQ. The CDR3 runs to 17 residues. The authors ran a second PCR of about 6 to 11 cycles using a sample-barcoded 5' primer and a J-beta primer mix. With 12 random nucleotides, a template-switch adaptor tagged each individual cDNA molecule. TCRdb itself ran the 5' RACE reads through MiXCR, one entry per CDR3 protein. The sample shows 700,000 or so distinct CDR3 sequences, 22% of them seen only once.

The specimen was blood. This sequence originates from a man between 65 and 85 years old in good health. V and J are TRBV5-1 and TRBJ2-3; 8 bases are shared with TRBD1. This CDR3 reads CASSRQLQGGGTDTQYF. In DNA, the CDR3 is TGCGCCAGCAGCAGACAACTACAGGGGGGCGGCACAGATACGCAGTATTTT.